This note documents a single T cell receptor beta chain sequence. Its antigen is not identified. This sample was taken from a study of PD-1 blockade in mismatch repair-deficient tumors. General study points: After pembrolizumab, tumor-resident clones rose rapidly, then generally contracted before radiologic responses.

Trimming removed 5 bases from V and 2 bases from J, with 12 bases in between. CDR3 length equals 15 residues. Germline V gene lookup returns CDR1 ENHRY and CDR2 SYGVKD. The TCR-sequenced patients were three responders to pembrolizumab. Produced via immunoSEQ multiplex PCR; TCRdb's table is partial and in-frame only. This table has about 49,000 clones, 65% to 80% appearing once. Material: PBMCs, obtained before pembrolizumab treatment. This chain joins TRBV10-3 and TRBJ2-2; a possible D gene is TRBD2 (6 bases). The TCR was taken from an adult with mismatch repair-deficient cancer. The CDR3 DNA sequence: TGTGCCATCAGTCCGGCAGGGACTAACACCGGGGAGCTGTTTTTT. Protein sequence: CAISPAGTNTGELFF.